This TCR beta chain was retrieved from a study of cytomegalovirus exposure and HLA in healthy donors. The study, taken as a whole, reports: In vitro experiments confirmed that a few CMV-associated chains were specific for CMV antigens. The classifier was said to identify cytomegalovirus status with high specificity and sensitivity. Altogether, 164 TCR beta chains were recorded as cytomegalovirus-associated.

With respect to this clone: The antigen is undetermined.

This table comes from immunoSEQ multiplex PCR, and its TCRdb copy is limited to in-frame clones, with some not included. Of 130,000 to 150,000 clones in the sample, approximately 87% were seen once. The donors were part of the validation cohort, which consisted of roughly 110 subjects and was separate from the first cohort of roughly 620 subjects. The sequenced sample was PBMCs. The TCR sequence derives from a man between 18 and 35 years old in good health and CMV-seronegative.

CDR3 sequence: CASSVGLREFQPQHF. The CDR3 DNA reads TGTGCCAGCAGTGTCGGGTTGAGAGAGTTCCAGCCCCAGCATTTT. J is TRBJ1-5 and V is TRBV2, with D uncertain. V lost 4 bases and J 7 bases, leaving 17 bases between the germline ends. CDR3 length: 15 amino acids. Germline-derived CDR1 and CDR2 are SNHLY and FYNNEI.